Listed here are 28 T cell receptor beta chains from one sample, sequenced in a study of blood T cell repertoires in COVID-19. Measured with immunoSEQ multiplex PCR; TCRdb has only the in-frame clones, and not every one. In the table there are some 99,000 clones, around 78% of which are singletons. The sequenced sample consisted of peripheral blood. These receptors were taken from a woman aged 55-69 years with acute or convalescent COVID-19.

V and J are TRBV7-9 and TRBJ1-6; D call uncertain. Germline lookup yields CDR1 SEHNR and CDR2 FQNEAQ (reference sequence). V was shortened by 3 bases and J by 8 bases, with 14 bases between the two germline ends. CDR3 size: 15 residues. The CDR3 bases are TGTGCCAGCAGCTTCCGGGGTTCGAGTGATTCACCCCTCCACTTT. Translating it yields CASSFRGSSDSPLHF.

This chain connects TRBV18 to TRBJ1-3; weak D call: TRBD1 (5 bases). The CDR3 length is 15 residues. Germline-derived CDR1 and CDR2 are KGHSH and LQKENI. V was clipped by 2 bases and J by 4 bases, with 12 bases between them. The CDR3 loop is CASSPWDSSGNTIYF. The CDR3 DNA reads TGTGCCAGCTCACCATGGGACTCATCCGGAAACACCATATATTTT.

V usage is TRBV5-1 and J usage is TRBJ1-2, with D unclear. Deletions cut 0 bases from V and 2 bases from J, with 5 bases between. CDR1 is SGHRS, CDR2 YFSETQ, per germline. CDR3 size: 13 residues. CDR3 nucleotide sequence: TGCGCCAGCAGCTTGGCGGGGAACTATGGCTACACCTTC. Amino acid sequence: CASSLAGNYGYTF.

This clone was seen a single time. The chain combines TRBV5-1 with TRBJ2-3; D perhaps matches TRBD1 (5 bases). Trimming removed 5 bases from V and 4 bases from J, with 17 bases in between. Germline V gene data show CDR1 as SGHRS and CDR2 as YFSETQ. The CDR3 has 15 amino acids. In nucleotides, the CDR3 is TGCGCCAGCAGTCTGGCCCTAGGGGTTGCAGATACGCAGTATTTT. It yields the protein CASSLALGVADTQYF.

The chain recombines TRBV7-2 with TRBJ1-6; TRBD1 might be the D (5 bases). The length of the CDR3 is 16 residues. Germline V gives CDR1 SGHTA, CDR2 FQGNSA. V dropped 3 bases and J dropped 7 bases, with 16 bases sitting between them. The CDR3 nucleotides are TGTGCCAGCAGCTTGCTAATAGGGGCAGCAAATTCACCCCTCCACTTT. Translating gives CASSLLIGAANSPLHF.

V and J are TRBV27 and TRBJ1-3; D is unclear. Germline CDR1 is MNHEY and CDR2 is SMNVEV (reference sequence). Trimming left V 3 bases short and J 4 bases short, with 16 bases between. This CDR3 is built from 16 residues. CDR3 region: CASSLQFPPLGNTIYF. The DNA of the CDR3 is TGTGCCAGCAGTTTGCAGTTCCCCCCTTTAGGAAACACCATATATTTT.

This sequence joins TRBV2 and TRBJ1-5, with unresolved D. The CDR3 runs 14 residues. Trimming stripped 0 bases from V and 6 bases from J, with 9 bases between. Germline CDR1 SNHLY, CDR2 FYNNEI. In DNA, the CDR3 is TGTGCCAGCAGTGAAGCGCTTCGGGGTCAGCCCCAGCATTTT. This gives the protein CASSEALRGQPQHF.

This clone was found a few times. The V and J genes are TRBV30 and TRBJ1-1; 10 bases agree with TRBD1. The germline V gene encodes CDR1 GTSNPN and CDR2 SVGIG (reference sequence). This CDR3 has 12 residues. V shed 6 bases, J shed 11 bases, and the junction held 9 bases outside the gene matches. Written as DNA, the CDR3 is TGTGCCTGCATGACAGGGGGCCCTCGGGCTTTCTTT. Translated: CACMTGGPRAFF.

The gene calls are TRBV27 and TRBJ1-5, with unresolved D. Germline assignment: CDR1 MNHEY and CDR2 SMNVEV (reference sequence). V was clipped by 0 bases and J by 3 bases, with 15 bases between them. The CDR3 length is 17 residues. The CDR3 coding sequence is TGTGCCAGCAGTTTATCATACGACACGCGTTACAATCAGCCCCAGCATTTT. It translates to CASSLSYDTRYNQPQHF.

This sequence joins TRBV18 and TRBJ1-5; 10 bases are a match to TRBD1. The CDR3 length is 13 residues. Per germline, CDR1 KGHSH and CDR2 LQKENI. With 5 bases clipped from V and 9 bases from J, the junction kept 4 bases outside the gene matches. In DNA, the CDR3 is TGTGCCAGCTCAGGGGACAGGGGTTCGCCCCAGCATTTT. It specifies CASSGDRGSPQHF.

This clone showed up many times. The V call is TRBV11-2, the J call TRBJ1-2; possibly TRBD1 for D (5 bases). The CDR3 extends over 14 amino acids. Germline assignment: CDR1 SGHAT and CDR2 FQNNGV. V was clipped by 2 bases and J by 4 bases, with 11 bases between them. CDR3: CASSLTDSRYGYTF. The CDR3 DNA is TGTGCCAGCAGCTTAACAGACAGCCGCTATGGCTACACCTTC.

The chain has TRBV28 and TRBJ2-7; 9 nucleotides line up with TRBD2. V gave up 6 bases and J gave up 6 bases; unmatched junction bases: 15. Germline assignment: CDR1 MDHEN and CDR2 SYDVKM. There are 16 residues in the CDR3. CDR3 DNA sequence: TGTGCCAGCAGGCCCCGGGGGCTGGGACTAGCAGGCGAGCAGTACTTC. Amino acid sequence: CASRPRGLGLAGEQYF.

This rearrangement joins TRBV7-9 to TRBJ2-6; possible D gene TRBD2, 5 bases. V was clipped by 4 bases and J by 0 bases, with 16 bases between them. The germline CDR1 and CDR2 sequences are SEHNR and FQNEAQ (reference sequence). The CDR3 has 18 amino acids. The CDR3 sequence is CASSSGLAGYSGANVLTF. CDR3 nucleotides: TGTGCCAGCAGCTCCGGTTTGGCGGGTTACTCTGGGGCCAACGTCCTGACTTTC.

The rearrangement uses TRBV6-5 and TRBJ2-1; 12 bases are a match to TRBD2. Trimming cost V 4 bases and J 5 bases; bases outside gene matches: 3. The germline CDR1 and CDR2 sequences are MNHEY and SVGAGI. The CDR3 sequence is 15 residues long. CDR3 bases: TGTGCCAGCAGTTTGGGGACTAGCGGGCACAATGAGCAGTTCTTC. It encodes CASSLGTSGHNEQFF.

The gene calls are TRBV10-3 and TRBJ1-2; D is undetermined. This CDR3 spans 13 amino acids. Germline V CDR1 and CDR2: ENHRY, SYGVKD. Trimming removed 2 bases from V and 4 bases from J, with 8 bases in between. The CDR3 DNA reads as TGTGCCATCAGTGAGCTGGGCACCTATGGCTACACCTTC. Translation gives CAISELGTYGYTF.

The CDR3: CASSWRFASGRPEQFF. CDR3 DNA: TGTGCCAGCAGTTGGAGGTTTGCTAGCGGGAGGCCCGAGCAGTTCTTC. The chain uses TRBV6-4 and TRBJ2-1, with 11 bases aligning to TRBD2. From germline, CDR1 is MRHNA and CDR2 SNTAGT. The CDR3 contains 16 residues. The V gene end was trimmed by 5 bases and the J gene end by 10 bases; junction bases not matched to a gene: 13.

This chain connects TRBV3-1 (or the pseudogene TRBV3-2) to TRBJ2-2, with 8 bases aligning to TRBD2. Germline loops: CDR1 LGHDT, CDR2 YNNKEL (reference sequence). The CDR3 totals 20 residues. The ends lost 0 bases at V and 0 bases at J; junction bases unmatched: 12. The DNA for the CDR3 is TGTGCCAGCAGCCAAGATCCTACTAGCGGATGGACCGCGAACACCGGGGAGCTGTTTTTT. Its protein product is CASSQDPTSGWTANTGELFF.

The CDR3 loop reads CASSPRGGTGNTIYF. In DNA form, the CDR3 reads TGTGCCAGCAGCCCACGGGGAGGCACTGGAAACACCATATATTTT. The rearrangement joins TRBV9 to TRBJ1-3; D not certain. Trimming took 4 bases from V and 2 from J, leaving 13 bases between them. The germline CDR1 and CDR2 sequences are SGDLS and YYNGEE. The CDR3 has 15 residues.

This chain connects TRBV6-5 to TRBJ2-7; weak D call: TRBD2 (5 bases). Between the trimmed V and J ends, which lost 6 bases and 11 bases, there was a span of 20 bases. CDR1 is MNHEY and CDR2 is SVGAGI in the germline V gene. This CDR3 spans 13 amino acids. The CDR3 DNA sequence: TGTGCCAGCAGCCCCCGGAGCAAGTCGGGGAAGTACTTC. This gives the protein CASSPRSKSGKYF.

J is TRBJ1-4 and V is TRBV28; D unclear. The CDR3 is made up of 14 amino acids. Germline CDR1 MDHEN, CDR2 SYDVKM. Trimming shortened V by 6 bases and J by 8 bases, and 16 bases separated the two germline ends. For the CDR3, the DNA is TGTGCCAGCAGGTGGGCCCTTCCGGGGGAAAAACTGTTTTTT. This translates into CASRWALPGEKLFF.

This chain connects TRBV29-1 to TRBJ2-3; 9 positions match TRBD2. The CDR3 has 18 residues. CDR1 SQVTM and CDR2 ANQGSEA come from the germline V gene. V was clipped by 2 bases and J by 1 base; unmatched bases: 13. CDR3 bases: TGCAGCGTTGAACCCTTCGCGGGGGGGGCGGAGGGCACAGATACGCAGTATTTT. Residues: CSVEPFAGGAEGTDTQYF.

This chain connects TRBV2 to TRBJ2-1; TRBD2 agrees at 8 bases. From germline, CDR1 is SNHLY and CDR2 FYNNEI. V shed 10 bases, J shed 7 bases, and the junction held 12 bases outside the gene matches. This CDR3 region has 14 residues. CDR3 region: CATGISGGVNEQFF. DNA of the CDR3: TGTGCCACAGGGATTTCCGGGGGGGTTAATGAGCAGTTCTTC.

The J gene is TRBJ2-1, the V gene TRBV7-2; TRBD2 aligns across 12 bases. This CDR3 spans 17 amino acids. With 0 bases clipped from V and 8 bases from J, the junction kept 8 bases outside the gene matches. CDR1 is SGHTA, CDR2 FQGNSA, per germline. The CDR3 is CASSLAYETSGSYEQFF. CDR3 nucleotide sequence: TGTGCCAGCAGCTTAGCGTACGAGACTAGCGGGAGCTATGAGCAGTTCTTC.

The J gene is TRBJ2-5, the V gene TRBV3-1 (or the pseudogene TRBV3-2); 11 nucleotides line up with TRBD2. The CDR3 consists of 16 residues. Germline loops: CDR1 LGHDT, CDR2 YNNKEL (reference sequence). The V gene end was trimmed by 3 bases and the J gene end by 5 bases; junction bases not matched to a gene: 8. The CDR3 reads CASSQSSGRGVETQYF. The CDR3 bases are TGTGCCAGCAGCCAGAGTAGCGGGAGGGGGGTGGAGACCCAGTACTTC.

V usage is TRBV19 and J usage is TRBJ2-5, with no clear D. Germline assignment: CDR1 LNHDA and CDR2 SQIVND (reference sequence). V lost 3 bases, J lost 7 bases, and 12 bases lay in between. The CDR3 runs to 13 residues. The CDR3 sequence is CASSIGEAGTQYF. The CDR3 nucleotides read TGTGCCAGTAGTATCGGAGAGGCCGGGACCCAGTACTTC.

This clone has a handful of counts. V gene TRBV20-1 combines with J gene TRBJ2-1; the D gene is possibly TRBD2 (6 bases). Germline V gene sequence: CDR1 DFQATT, CDR2 SNEGSKA (reference sequence). This CDR3 has 16 residues. The ends were cut back, 3 bases at V and 0 bases at J, with 15 bases in the middle. The chain's CDR3 is CSASGPSGFSYNEQFF. The CDR3 coding sequence is TGCAGTGCTAGTGGACCGAGCGGGTTCTCCTACAATGAGCAGTTCTTC.

This clone was seen once. CDR3 amino acids: CSVVPGLGPQQFF. The CDR3 nucleotides are TGCAGCGTTGTCCCGGGACTGGGGCCACAGCAGTTCTTC. The genes are TRBV29-1 and TRBJ2-1; tentatively, D is TRBD2 (6 bases). Trimming stripped 4 bases from V and 11 bases from J, with 18 bases between. The CDR3 covers 13 residues. Germline V gene sequence: CDR1 SQVTM, CDR2 ANQGSEA.

The chain joins TRBV15 to TRBJ2-1; 8 bases map to TRBD1. Looked up from germline, CDR1 is LNHNV and CDR2 is YYDKDF (reference sequence). The CDR3 has 15 residues. V dropped 1 base and J dropped 8; count of bases not matched to a gene: 7. CDR3 sequence: CATSRALTGVYEQFF. The CDR3 DNA reads as TGTGCCACCAGCAGAGCACTGACAGGGGTCTATGAGCAGTTCTTC. Together with reference TRBV15 and TRBJ2-1, the CDR3 gives the full variable domain: DAMVIQNPRYQVTQFGKPVTLSCSQTLNHNVMYWYQQKSSQAPKLLFHYYDKDFNNEADTPDNFQSRRPNTSFCFLDIRSPGLGDTAMYLCATSRALTGVYEQFFGPGTRLTVL.